The clone carrying this T cell receptor beta chain has at least ten counts. Antigen specificity is unknown. MiXCR, applied by TCRdb to the multiplex PCR reads, yields one record per CDR3 protein. This sample carries approximately 150,000 distinct CDR3 sequences, about 30% of them seen once, and the ten largest clones take about 3.8%. The lymph nodes were axillary draining lymph nodes from breast cancer patients. These data belong to a study of breast tumors, draining lymph nodes, adjacent tissues. The CDR3 has 12 residues. V gave up 0 bases and J gave up 5 bases, with 8 bases separating them. Germline V gene lookup returns CDR1 DFQATT and CDR2 SNEGSKA (reference sequence). The study's findings and limits: Data fit most tumor T cells coming from lymph node, expanding in tumor.

The sequence derives from a female donor with breast cancer. Some clones in this sample may be carry-over from other donors' samples. The V gene is TRBV20-1, the J gene TRBJ2-7, with D possibly matching TRBD1 (6 bases). The specimen sequenced was axillary lymph node tissue. This CDR3 is CSAREWGHEQYF. The CDR3 DNA reads TGCAGTGCTAGAGAGTGGGGGCACGAGCAGTACTTC.